Each of the 15 T cell receptor beta chains below was sequenced from the same sample in a study of shared clonotypes between healthy human individuals. Assay: immunoSEQ multiplex PCR; the TCRdb copy retains only in-frame clones and omits some. The sample yields around 1,000,000 clones, approximately 75% seen once. Sequenced material: memory CD4+ T cells from PBMCs. Subset indicated: CD45RA-negative fraction. The receptor set was obtained from a man between 18 and 35 years old in good health. Some clones in this sample may be carry-over from other donors' samples.

V gene TRBV5-1 combines with J gene TRBJ2-1, with TRBD2 matching 7 bases. V shed 3 bases and J 1 base; nucleotides not matched to a gene: 7. From germline, CDR1 is SGHRS and CDR2 YFSETQ. CDR3 size: 16 residues. The CDR3 protein is CASSSGLGRSYNEQFF. The CDR3 DNA sequence: TGCGCCAGCAGCTCCGGACTAGGAAGATCCTACAATGAGCAGTTCTTC.

Only a few counts were recorded for this clone. The chain joins TRBV18 to TRBJ2-5; maybe TRBD2 (7 bases). Trimming took 3 bases from V and 0 from J, leaving 11 bases between them. This CDR3 has 15 amino acids. Germline V gives CDR1 KGHSH, CDR2 LQKENI. This CDR3 reads CASSPRGGNQETQYF. CDR3 in DNA: TGTGCCAGCTCACCCCGCGGGGGCAACCAAGAGACCCAGTACTTC.

V usage is TRBV19 and J usage is TRBJ2-5; the match to TRBD2 covers 10 bases. V was pared by 4 bases and J by 1 base, with 3 bases of the junction left unmatched. CDR1 and CDR2 from the germline V gene are LNHDA and SQIVND (reference sequence). The CDR3 has 15 amino acids. CDR3: CASSKLAGFQETQYF. CDR3 nucleotides: TGTGCCAGTAGTAAACTAGCGGGGTTCCAAGAGACCCAGTACTTC.

V gene TRBV5-4 combines with J gene TRBJ2-3; possibly TRBD2 for D (6 bases). Germline assignment: CDR1 SGHNT and CDR2 YYREEE (reference sequence). V shed 5 bases and J shed 2 bases, with 12 bases lying between them. The CDR3 is 14 residues long. In nucleotides, the CDR3 is TGTGCCAGCAGACCCTCGGGGGTCACAGATACGCAGTATTTT. Protein: CASRPSGVTDTQYF.

CDR3 region: CASSLGGLAGGWETQYF. The CDR3 bases are TGTGCCAGCAGCTTAGGGGGGTTAGCGGGAGGTTGGGAGACCCAGTACTTC. The chain joins TRBV7-2 to TRBJ2-5, with 10 bases fitting TRBD2. This CDR3 has 17 residues. Germline CDR1 is SGHTA and CDR2 is FQGNSA. The junction had 10 bases not matched to a gene; V was cut back by 1 base and J by 5 bases.

This chain uses TRBV10-3 with TRBJ1-1; a possible D gene is TRBD1 (5 bases). Germline CDR1 and CDR2: ENHRY and SYGVKD. The CDR3 spans 13 residues. Trimming shortened V by 0 bases and J by 11 bases, and 13 bases separated the two germline ends. The DNA of the CDR3 is TGTGCCATCAGTGAGTCGGGACGGACCCCGGCTTTCTTT. This codes for CAISESGRTPAFF.

The rearrangement uses TRBV7-9 and TRBJ1-2; D unresolved. V shed 3 bases and J shed 3 bases, with 8 bases lying between them. The CDR3 loop spans 13 amino acids. Germline-derived CDR1 and CDR2 are SEHNR and FQNEAQ (reference sequence). CDR3 protein: CASSFGQYYGYTF. The CDR3 nucleotides read TGTGCCAGCAGCTTCGGCCAGTACTATGGCTACACCTTC.

The gene calls are TRBV4-2 and TRBJ2-1; TRBD2 matches 9 bases. Trimming cost V 0 bases and J 7 bases; bases outside gene matches: 10. This CDR3 spans 17 amino acids. Per germline, CDR1 LGHNA and CDR2 YNFKEQ. The CDR3 region is CASSQDLRAGGGNEQFF. CDR3 nucleotide sequence: TGTGCCAGCAGCCAAGATCTCAGGGCGGGAGGGGGGAATGAGCAGTTCTTC.

The J gene is TRBJ2-1, the V gene TRBV7-9; TRBD2 aligns across 9 bases. CDR3 length equals 16 residues. V lost 1 base and J lost 8; bases outside the gene matches: 9. Germline assignment: CDR1 SEHNR and CDR2 FQNEAQ (reference sequence). CDR3 nucleotide sequence: TGTGCCAGCAGCTTAGTCCGTAGCGGGAGACGTTATGAGCAGTTCTTC. Amino acids: CASSLVRSGRRYEQFF.

Here the CDR3 reads CASTETAYNEQFF. The DNA for the CDR3 is TGTGCCAGTACCGAGACAGCTTACAATGAGCAGTTCTTC. The chain has TRBV19 and TRBJ2-1; a weak D match, TRBD1 (5 bases). Germline V lookup: CDR1 LNHDA, CDR2 SQIVND (reference sequence). V dropped 7 bases and J dropped 4 bases, with 11 bases sitting between them. This CDR3 region has 13 residues.

This clone was observed once. The chain is built from TRBV7-6 and TRBJ2-7; 7 bases agree with TRBD1. This CDR3 contains 15 residues. With V trimmed by 1 base and J by 2 bases, 5 bases remained unmatched. Per germline, CDR1 SGHVS and CDR2 FNYEAQ. CDR3 sequence: CASSLGPGQTYEQYF. The CDR3 DNA reads TGTGCCAGCAGCTTAGGTCCGGGACAGACCTACGAGCAGTACTTC.

A remark on this clone: Other nucleotide sequences in the sample specify the same CDR3. In DNA form, the CDR3 reads TGTGCCACCAGCAGAGAAGGTCGCTACGAGCAGTACTTC. Its translation: CATSREGRYEQYF. The chain combines TRBV15 with TRBJ2-7; unclear D gene. This CDR3 contains 13 residues. CDR1 is LNHNV and CDR2 is YYDKDF in the germline V gene (reference sequence). V lost 0 bases to trimming and J lost 3 bases, with 6 bases between them.

The V gene is TRBV19, the J gene TRBJ1-3; D gene uncertain. Germline V gene sequence: CDR1 LNHDA, CDR2 SQIVND (reference sequence). The CDR3 is 14 amino acids. Trimming took off 5 bases at V and 0 bases at J, with 8 bases between the two ends. In DNA form, the CDR3 reads TGTGCCAGTAGTGCGGATCTCTCTGGAAACACCATATATTTT. Encoded protein: CASSADLSGNTIYF.

The chain couples TRBV5-4 to TRBJ1-2, with unresolved D. Germline V gene sequence: CDR1 SGHNT, CDR2 YYREEE (reference sequence). The CDR3 loop spans 14 amino acids. V was trimmed by 1 base and J by 0 bases, leaving 7 bases between them. CDR3 residues: CASSLPQTNYGYTF. The CDR3 region has the DNA TGTGCCAGCAGCTTGCCCCAGACTAACTATGGCTACACCTTC.

This clone was picked up a small number of times. The rearrangement uses TRBV9 and TRBJ2-7, with D maybe TRBD2 (7 bases). There are 15 residues in the CDR3. The V end lost 2 bases, the J end lost 6 bases, and 18 bases lay between the germline ends. CDR1 and CDR2 (germline): SGDLS, YYNGEE. The CDR3 reads CASSVGGLQGGEQYF. CDR3 sequence (DNA): TGTGCCAGCAGCGTCGGGGGGCTGCAGGGCGGCGAGCAGTACTTC.